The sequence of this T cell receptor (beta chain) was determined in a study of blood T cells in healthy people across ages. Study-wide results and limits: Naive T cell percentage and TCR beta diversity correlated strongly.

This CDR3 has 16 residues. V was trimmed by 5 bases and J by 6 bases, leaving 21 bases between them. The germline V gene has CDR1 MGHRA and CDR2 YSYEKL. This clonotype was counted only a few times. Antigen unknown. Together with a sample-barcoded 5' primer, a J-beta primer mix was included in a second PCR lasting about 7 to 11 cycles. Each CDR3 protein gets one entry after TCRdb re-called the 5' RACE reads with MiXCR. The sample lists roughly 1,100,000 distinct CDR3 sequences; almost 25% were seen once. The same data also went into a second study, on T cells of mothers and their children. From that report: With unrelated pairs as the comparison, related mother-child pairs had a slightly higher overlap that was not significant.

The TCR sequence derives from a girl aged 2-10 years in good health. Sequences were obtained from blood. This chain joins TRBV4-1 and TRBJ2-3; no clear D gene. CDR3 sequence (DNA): TGCGCCAGCAGCTCACCAGGACGAATCAAAGGCGATACGCAGTATTTT. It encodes CASSSPGRIKGDTQYF.